A single TCR beta chain is shown here with its context. What it recognizes is unknown. This specimen comes from a study of cytomegalovirus exposure and HLA in healthy donors. Study-wide results and caveats: In a later analysis, HLA-C alleles had the fewest associated TCRs, DRB1 alleles the most.

PCR was performed using 60 Vbeta and 13 Jbeta primers. Produced via immunoSEQ multiplex PCR; TCRdb's table is partial and in-frame only. The data hold some 130,000 clones, with 79% observed a single time. CDR3 length equals 16 residues. Germline loops: CDR1 LGHNA, CDR2 YNFKEQ. With 1 base clipped from V and 7 bases from J, the junction kept 9 bases outside the gene matches. The material sequenced was PBMCs. The receptor comes from a man in his forties in good health and CMV-seropositive. This chain links TRBV4-2 with TRBJ2-1, with 8 bases matching TRBD2. The CDR3, as DNA: TGTGCCAGCAGCCAAGGCGGCGGGAGGATCCGAAATGAGCAGTTCTTC. This gives the protein CASSQGGGRIRNEQFF.